This T cell receptor (beta chain) was retrieved from a study of shared clonotypes between healthy human individuals. The table came from immunoSEQ multiplex PCR; TCRdb's copy has only in-frame clones and leaves some out. The sample yields under 1 million clones, about 96% seen once. CD8 cells classed as naive were CD45RO-negative and positively selected for CCR7, excluding terminally differentiated effector memory CD45RA+ cells. From germline, CDR1 is SGHRS and CDR2 YFSETQ. The CDR3 sequence is 12 residues long. V was trimmed by 4 bases and J by 10 bases, leaving 14 bases between them. Input material: naive CD8+ T cells sorted from blood. The TCR was taken from a young man in good health. The chain couples TRBV5-1 to TRBJ1-2; no firm D call. CDR3 DNA sequence: TGCGCCAGCAGCCCGGACGGGTCTGACTACACCTTC. Amino acids: CASSPDGSDYTF.